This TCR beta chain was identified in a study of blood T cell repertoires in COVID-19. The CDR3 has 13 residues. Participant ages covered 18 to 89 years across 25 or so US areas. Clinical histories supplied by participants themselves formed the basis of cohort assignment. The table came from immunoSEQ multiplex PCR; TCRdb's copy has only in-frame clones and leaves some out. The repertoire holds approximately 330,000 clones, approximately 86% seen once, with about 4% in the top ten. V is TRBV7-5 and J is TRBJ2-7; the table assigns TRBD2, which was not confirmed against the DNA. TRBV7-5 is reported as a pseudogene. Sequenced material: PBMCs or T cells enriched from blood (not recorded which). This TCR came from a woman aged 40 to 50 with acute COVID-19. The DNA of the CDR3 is TGTGCCAGAAGCTTTCTATTCGCCTACGAGCAGTACTTC. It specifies CARSFLFAYEQYF.